The following is a T cell receptor beta chain sequence with its context. Assay: immunoSEQ multiplex PCR; the TCRdb copy retains only in-frame clones and omits some. The data contain approximately 76,000 clones, 97% of them singletons. The data belong to a study of technical replicates of blood from a handful of donors. Germline V CDR1 and CDR2: LNHDA, SQIVND (reference sequence). The CDR3 sequence is 12 residues long. V gave up 3 bases and J gave up 6 bases; unmatched junction bases: 1. The source of this sequence is a human donor in good health. Sequenced sample: T cells isolated from PBMCs. The genes are TRBV19 and TRBJ1-2, with TRBD1 matching 7 bases. CDR3 coding DNA: TGTGCCAGTAGTATCGACAGGGATGGCTACACCTTC. This codes for CASSIDRDGYTF.